The 21 T cell receptor beta chains given below trace back to one sample, sequenced in a study of blood T cell repertoires in COVID-19. The method was immunoSEQ multiplex PCR; TCRdb's version includes in-frame clones alone and lacks a portion of them. The sample has a few hundred thousand clones, around 90% seen once; the top ten hold around 1.2%. Source material: PBMCs or T cells enriched from blood (not recorded which). These receptors originate from a woman between 18 and 30 years old who had recovered from COVID-19.

This sequence joins TRBV20-1 and TRBJ2-2; D possibly corresponds to TRBD1 (7 bases). The germline V and J ends were trimmed by 3 bases and 4 bases, with 24 bases remaining between them. Germline V gene lookup returns CDR1 DFQATT and CDR2 SNEGSKA (reference sequence). The CDR3 runs to 18 residues. The CDR3 region is CSASLQGGRALGTGELFF. Written as DNA, the CDR3 is TGCAGTGCTAGTCTTCAGGGGGGACGAGCGCTGGGCACCGGGGAGCTGTTTTTT.

The chain recombines TRBV5-1 with TRBJ1-1, with a weak D call TRBD1 (6 bases). The germline V gene has CDR1 SGHRS and CDR2 YFSETQ. The CDR3 has 16 residues. The ends were cut back, 1 base at V and 5 bases at J, with 18 bases in the middle. CDR3 amino acids: CASSLRGGSKKTEAFF. The DNA of the CDR3 is TGCGCCAGCAGCTTGAGGGGGGGCAGTAAAAAAACTGAAGCTTTCTTT.

The genes are TRBV5-1 and TRBJ1-5; D is unresolved. The V end was cut by 0 bases, the J end by 2 bases, with 9 bases between. The CDR3 consists of 15 residues. Germline lookup yields CDR1 SGHRS and CDR2 YFSETQ. The CDR3 sequence is CASSLGGTGNQPQHF. The CDR3 DNA follows: TGCGCCAGCAGCTTGGGCGGAACGGGCAATCAGCCCCAGCATTTT.

This chain joins TRBV19 and TRBJ1-6, with 9 nucleotides matching TRBD1. The germline CDR1 and CDR2 sequences are LNHDA and SQIVND (reference sequence). The CDR3 sequence is 14 residues long. The junction had 4 bases not matched to a gene; V was cut back by 7 bases and J by 6 bases. CDR3 coding DNA: TGTGCCAGTACCCAGGGACAGGGTAATTCACCCCTCCACTTT. Translation: CASTQGQGNSPLHF.

This clone occurred once. This chain links TRBV10-3 with TRBJ1-5; D call uncertain. The germline gives CDR1 ENHRY, CDR2 SYGVKD. V was pared by 3 bases and J by 7 bases, with 13 bases between. The length of the CDR3 is 14 residues. This CDR3 is CAISDQTRGQPQHF. CDR3 DNA sequence: TGTGCCATCAGTGATCAGACGCGGGGACAGCCCCAGCATTTT.

The chain joins TRBV11-2 to TRBJ2-1; perhaps TRBD1 as D (6 bases). Germline CDR1 SGHAT, CDR2 FQNNGV. V was cut by 3 bases and J by 15 bases, with 24 bases left in between. The CDR3 spans 15 residues. DNA for the CDR3: TGTGCCAGCAGCTTTCAATCGCTGGGGGCCGGGGTTCGGTTCTTC. It translates to CASSFQSLGAGVRFF.

This chain joins TRBV6-4 and TRBJ2-3; D is possibly TRBD1 (5 bases). The CDR3 spans 13 residues. Trimming left V 0 bases short and J 6 bases short, with 7 bases between. The germline gives CDR1 MRHNA, CDR2 SNTAGT. CDR3 in DNA: TGTGCCAGCAGTGACTCGCAGGGCGATACGCAGTATTTT. Amino acid sequence: CASSDSQGDTQYF.

The rearrangement links TRBV5-1 to TRBJ1-4; 9 nucleotides match TRBD1. Germline CDR1 SGHRS, CDR2 YFSETQ. Trimming at V came to 4 bases and at J to 0 bases, leaving 13 bases not matched to a gene. CDR3 size: 19 residues. The CDR3 is CASSLTGTGYLATNEKLFF. The DNA for the CDR3 is TGCGCCAGCAGCCTCACCGGGACAGGGTATCTTGCAACTAATGAAAAACTGTTTTTT.

Regarding this clone: Distinct nucleotide sequences in the sample also encode this CDR3. This rearrangement joins TRBV7-9 to TRBJ2-3; D perhaps matches TRBD1 (5 bases). The V end lost 2 bases, the J end lost 4 bases, and 7 bases lay between the germline ends. The CDR3 is 13 residues long. Germline V lookup: CDR1 SEHNR, CDR2 FQNEAQ (reference sequence). The chain's CDR3 is CASSLTGADTQYF. As DNA, the CDR3 is TGTGCCAGCAGCTTAACAGGCGCAGATACGCAGTATTTT.

Remarks on this clone: At the DNA level, this CDR3 is encoded by other sequences in the same sample as well. The V and J genes are TRBV9 and TRBJ1-6, with 8 bases that match TRBD1. Germline V lookup: CDR1 SGDLS, CDR2 YYNGEE. There are 15 residues in the CDR3. The trim removed 3 bases at V and 5 bases at J, leaving 4 bases unmatched. The CDR3 coding sequence is TGTGCCAGCAGCGCCCTGGGACAGGATAATTCACCCCTCCACTTT. This encodes CASSALGQDNSPLHF.

The rearrangement joins TRBV5-1 to TRBJ2-5; D might be TRBD2 (5 bases). Germline V gene lookup returns CDR1 SGHRS and CDR2 YFSETQ. The CDR3 is 15 amino acids. The ends were cut back, 2 bases at V and 1 base at J, with 12 bases in the middle. The DNA for the CDR3 is TGCGCCAGCAGCTTCCTCGCGGGTCCCCAAGAGACCCAGTACTTC. This encodes CASSFLAGPQETQYF.

The chain couples TRBV7-9 to TRBJ1-1, with TRBD1 matching over 10 bases. Germline lookup yields CDR1 SEHNR and CDR2 FQNEAQ (reference sequence). J was trimmed by 7 bases and V by 2 bases; bases with no gene match: 4. The CDR3 loop spans 14 amino acids. The DNA for the CDR3 is TGTGCCAGCAGCTTATCGACAGGGGGCTATGAAGCTTTCTTT. This sequence encodes CASSLSTGGYEAFF.

The rearrangement uses TRBV6-5 and TRBJ1-3; D may be TRBD1 (5 bases). Trimming took 10 bases from V and 1 from J, leaving 14 bases between them. This CDR3 comprises 14 residues. The germline CDR1 and CDR2 sequences are MNHEY and SVGAGI. CDR3 amino acids: CATTRGGSGNTIYF. In DNA form, the CDR3 reads TGTGCCACCACCCGGGGGGGGTCTGGAAACACCATATATTTT.

The rearrangement links TRBV28 to TRBJ2-2, with TRBD2 matching over 8 bases. Germline trimming cut 2 bases from V and 5 bases from J; bases unmatched to any gene: 10. This CDR3 is 17 amino acids long. From germline, CDR1 is MDHEN and CDR2 SYDVKM. The CDR3 sequence: CASSLTGGAIGTGELFF. The DNA of the CDR3 is TGTGCCAGCAGTTTAACCGGGGGGGCAATTGGAACCGGGGAGCTGTTTTTT.

This rearrangement joins TRBV7-2 to TRBJ1-2, with D perhaps matching TRBD1 (6 bases). This CDR3 contains 14 residues. Trimming removed 5 bases at V and 2 bases at J, with 12 bases between. Germline V lookup: CDR1 SGHTA, CDR2 FQGNSA. CDR3 in DNA: TGTGCCAGCAGCCCGACAGGCGGAAACTATGGCTACACCTTC. Translation gives CASSPTGGNYGYTF.

The V and J genes are TRBV6-5 and TRBJ2-7; 10 positions match TRBD1. This CDR3 has 13 amino acids. The V gene's germline CDR1 is MNHEY and CDR2 SVGAGI. Trimming at V came to 7 bases and at J to 2 bases, leaving 2 bases not matched to a gene. This chain's CDR3 is CASIGTGAYEQYF. The CDR3 DNA is TGTGCCAGCATCGGGACAGGGGCCTACGAGCAGTACTTC.

The V and J genes are TRBV20-1 and TRBJ2-3; 14 nucleotides align to TRBD2. The CDR3 contains 16 residues. Unmatched junction bases numbered 7, after V lost 3 bases and J lost 5 bases. The germline CDR1 and CDR2 sequences are DFQATT and SNEGSKA (reference sequence). The DNA for the CDR3 is TGCAGTGCTAGTCAGGGACTAGCGGGGGCGGGAGATACGCAGTATTTT. It codes for CSASQGLAGAGDTQYF.

V is TRBV28 and J is TRBJ2-5; tentatively, D is TRBD1 (5 bases). CDR3 size: 11 residues. CDR1 is MDHEN, CDR2 SYDVKM, per germline. V gave up 6 bases and J gave up 13 bases, with 15 bases separating them. The DNA of the CDR3 is TGTGCCAGCAGCCGCGACAGCAACCGGTACTTC. Residues: CASSRDSNRYF.

The V call is TRBV5-5, the J call TRBJ1-6, with D possibly matching TRBD1 (5 bases). Germline V gives CDR1 SGHKS, CDR2 YYEKEE (reference sequence). The ends were cut back, 0 bases at V and 7 bases at J, with 14 bases in the middle. The CDR3 spans 16 residues. CDR3 sequence (DNA): TGTGCCAGCAGCTTGGAGGGAGGGGTAGAAAATTCACCCCTCCACTTT. Translation: CASSLEGGVENSPLHF.

The genes are TRBV9 and TRBJ2-7; TRBD1 matches at 10 bases. The CDR3 loop spans 14 amino acids. Per germline, CDR1 SGDLS and CDR2 YYNGEE. V lost 4 bases and J lost 6; bases outside the gene matches: 7. The CDR3 here is CASSPRQGAGEQYF. The DNA of the CDR3 is TGTGCCAGCAGCCCCAGACAGGGGGCGGGCGAGCAGTACTTC.

The chain has TRBV29-1 and TRBJ2-7; a weak D match, TRBD1 (5 bases). This CDR3 region has 12 residues. The V gene lost 4 bases and the J gene lost 2 bases, with 9 bases spanning the gap. Per germline, CDR1 SQVTM and CDR2 ANQGSEA. DNA for the CDR3: TGCAGCGTTGTAGGGGCCACCTACGAGCAGTACTTC. It is translated as CSVVGATYEQYF.